This T cell receptor beta chain appears in the sequencing data of a study of metastatic and nonmetastatic thyroid tumors. All patients were treatment-naive before thyroid surgery. Through MiXCR, TCRdb re-clonotyped the PCR reads. Among approximately 7,700 clones listed, roughly 24% were seen once. Sample: tumor tissue. The receptors here all came from a female donor with papillary thyroid cancer or a benign thyroid nodule (not recorded which). Some clones in this sample may be carry-over from other donors' samples.

By share, this clone ranks as medium-sized (0.01 to 0.1%). The chain joins TRBV28 to TRBJ1-5; perhaps TRBD1 as D (5 bases). The CDR3 length is 17 residues. Germline-derived CDR1 and CDR2 are MDHEN and SYDVKM. V was cut by 7 bases and J by 0 bases, with 19 bases left in between. The chain's CDR3 is CASTPGPVPYSNQPQHF. The CDR3 DNA reads TGTGCCAGCACCCCGGGGCCAGTGCCCTATAGCAATCAGCCCCAGCATTTT.